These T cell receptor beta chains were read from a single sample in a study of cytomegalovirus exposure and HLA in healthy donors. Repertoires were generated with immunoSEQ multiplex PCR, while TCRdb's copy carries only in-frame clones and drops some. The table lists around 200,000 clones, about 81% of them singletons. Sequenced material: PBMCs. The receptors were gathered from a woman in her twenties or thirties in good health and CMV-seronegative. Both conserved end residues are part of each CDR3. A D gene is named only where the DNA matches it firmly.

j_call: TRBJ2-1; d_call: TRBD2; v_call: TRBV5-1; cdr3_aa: CASSQGQGTSGAYNEQFF; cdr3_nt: TGCGCCAGCAGCCAAGGACAGGGGACTAGCGGGGCTTACAATGAGCAGTTCTTC
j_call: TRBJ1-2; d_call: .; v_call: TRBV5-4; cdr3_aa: CASSLDPLRGQVGYTF; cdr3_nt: TGTGCCAGCAGCTTGGATCCCCTGCGCGGGCAGGTGGGCTACACCTTC
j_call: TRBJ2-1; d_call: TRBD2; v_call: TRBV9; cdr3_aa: CASRPGTSVNNEQFF; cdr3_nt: TGTGCCAGCAGGCCCGGGACTAGCGTAAACAATGAGCAGTTCTTC
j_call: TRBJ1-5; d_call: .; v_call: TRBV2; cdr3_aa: CASGFREGGSQPQHF; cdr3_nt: TGTGCCAGCGGGTTTCGGGAGGGAGGGAGTCAGCCCCAGCATTTT
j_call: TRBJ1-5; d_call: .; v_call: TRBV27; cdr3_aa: CASSFYPDNQPQHF; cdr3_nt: TGTGCCAGCAGTTTCTATCCTGACAATCAGCCCCAGCATTTT
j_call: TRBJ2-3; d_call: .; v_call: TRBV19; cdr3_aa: CASNQGHITDTQYF; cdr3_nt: TGTGCCAGTAACCAGGGACATATTACAGATACGCAGTATTTT
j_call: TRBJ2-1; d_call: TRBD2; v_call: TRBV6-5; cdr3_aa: CASSLSGGSYNEQFF; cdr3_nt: TGTGCCAGCTCACTTAGCGGGGGATCCTACAATGAGCAGTTCTTC
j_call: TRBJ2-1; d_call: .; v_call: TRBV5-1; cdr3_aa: CASRTTGTRGNEQFF; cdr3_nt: TGCGCCAGCAGAACGACCGGGACACGAGGAAATGAGCAGTTCTTC
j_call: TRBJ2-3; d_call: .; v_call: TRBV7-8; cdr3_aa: CASSLSTTSTDTQYF; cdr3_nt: TGTGCCAGCAGCCTCAGCACGACTAGCACAGATACGCAGTATTTT
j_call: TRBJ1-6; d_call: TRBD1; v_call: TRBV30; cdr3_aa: CAWSRTGYPSPLHF; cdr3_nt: TGTGCCTGGAGCAGGACAGGCTACCCTTCACCCCTCCACTTT
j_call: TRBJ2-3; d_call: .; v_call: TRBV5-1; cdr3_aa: CASSSGKDTQYF; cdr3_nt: TGCGCCAGCAGCTCAGGGAAAGATACGCAGTATTTT
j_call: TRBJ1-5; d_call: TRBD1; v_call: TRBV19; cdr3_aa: CASSIGAGGSEQPQHF; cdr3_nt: TGTGCCAGTAGTATAGGTGCAGGGGGATCGGAACAGCCCCAGCATTTT
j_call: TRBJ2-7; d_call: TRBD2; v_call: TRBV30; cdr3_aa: CAWSVKGLADEQYF; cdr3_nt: TGTGCCTGGAGTGTAAAGGGACTAGCGGACGAGCAGTACTTC
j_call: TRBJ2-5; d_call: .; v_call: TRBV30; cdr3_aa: CAWSKKGLQETQYF; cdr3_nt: TGTGCCTGGAGTAAAAAGGGACTTCAAGAGACCCAGTACTTC
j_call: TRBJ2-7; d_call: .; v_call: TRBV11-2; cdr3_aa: CASSREVRTYEQYF; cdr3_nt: TGTGCCAGCAGCAGAGAGGTTAGAACCTACGAGCAGTACTTC
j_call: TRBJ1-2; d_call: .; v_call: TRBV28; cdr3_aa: CASSLVTGYGYTF; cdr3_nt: TGTGCCAGCAGTTTAGTGACAGGCTATGGCTACACCTTC
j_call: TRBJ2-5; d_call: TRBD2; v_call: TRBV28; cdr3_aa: CASSLGSGALEETQYF; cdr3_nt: TGTGCCAGCAGTTTGGGTAGCGGGGCCTTGGAAGAGACCCAGTACTTC
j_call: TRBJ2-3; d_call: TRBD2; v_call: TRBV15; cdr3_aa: CATSRGGLATGADTQYF; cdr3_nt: TGTGCCACCAGCAGAGGGGGACTAGCCACAGGAGCAGATACGCAGTATTTT
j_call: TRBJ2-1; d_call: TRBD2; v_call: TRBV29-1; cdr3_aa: CSVAGTPRTSGYEQFF; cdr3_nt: TGCAGCGTAGCCGGGACCCCCCGGACTAGCGGCTATGAGCAGTTCTTC
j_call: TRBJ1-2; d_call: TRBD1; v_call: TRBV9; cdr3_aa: CASSVGGQGAHGYTF; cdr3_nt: TGTGCCAGCAGCGTAGGGGGACAGGGGGCACATGGCTACACCTTC
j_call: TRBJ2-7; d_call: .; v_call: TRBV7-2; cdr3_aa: CASSPDWQTYEQYF; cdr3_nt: TGTGCCAGCAGCCCAGACTGGCAAACCTACGAGCAGTACTTC
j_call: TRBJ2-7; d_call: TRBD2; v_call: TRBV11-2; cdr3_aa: CASSFGASGRSYEQYF; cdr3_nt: TGTGCCAGCAGTTTCGGGGCTAGCGGGAGGTCCTACGAGCAGTACTTC
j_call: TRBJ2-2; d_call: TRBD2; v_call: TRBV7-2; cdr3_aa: CASSLSGRATGELFF; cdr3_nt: TGTGCCAGCAGCTTAAGCGGGAGGGCCACCGGGGAGCTGTTTTTT
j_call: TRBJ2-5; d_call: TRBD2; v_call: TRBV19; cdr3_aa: CASSMGTRGRETQYF; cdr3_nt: TGTGCCAGTAGTATGGGGACTAGGGGCCGAGAGACCCAGTACTTC
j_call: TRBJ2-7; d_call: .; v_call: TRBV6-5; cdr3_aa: CATAGYEQYF; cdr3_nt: TGTGCCACTGCCGGGTACGAGCAGTACTTC
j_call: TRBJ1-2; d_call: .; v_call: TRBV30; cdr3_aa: CAWSVLRKYTF; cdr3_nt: TGTGCCTGGAGTGTACTCAGGAAATACACCTTC
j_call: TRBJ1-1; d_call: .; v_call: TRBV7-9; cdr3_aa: CASSSPGSNTEAFF; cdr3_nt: TGTGCCAGCAGCTCCCCCGGTTCGAACACTGAAGCTTTCTTT
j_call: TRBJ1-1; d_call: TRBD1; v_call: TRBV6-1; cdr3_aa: CASTRQAQGAEAFF; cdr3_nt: TGTGCCAGCACGCGGCAGGCCCAGGGGGCTGAAGCTTTCTTT
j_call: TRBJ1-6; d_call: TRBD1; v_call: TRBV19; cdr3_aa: CASSIGDPGQRTSPLHF; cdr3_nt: TGTGCCAGTAGTATCGGCGACCCGGGACAGAGGACTTCACCCCTCCACTTT
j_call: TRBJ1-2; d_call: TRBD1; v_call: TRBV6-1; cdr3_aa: CASRPGTGGDYGYTF; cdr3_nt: TGTGCCAGCAGACCCGGGACAGGGGGGGACTATGGCTACACCTTC
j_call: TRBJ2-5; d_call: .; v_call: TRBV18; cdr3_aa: CASSPSETQYF; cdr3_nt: TGTGCCAGCTCACCCTCGGAGACCCAGTACTTC
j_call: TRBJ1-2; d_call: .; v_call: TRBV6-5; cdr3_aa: CASSPRAKPYGYTF; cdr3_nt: TGTGCCAGCAGCCCCAGGGCGAAACCCTATGGCTACACCTTC